These 27 T cell receptor beta chains originate from one sample sequenced in a study of shared clonotypes between healthy human individuals. Profiling relied on immunoSEQ multiplex PCR, and the TCRdb table lists in-frame clones only, not all of them. Found here are about 510,000 clones, approximately 95% of them singletons; the top ten hold roughly 0.06%. Material for sequencing was naive CD4+ T cells sorted from blood. The subset: CD45RA+ positively selected. All receptors come from a woman aged 25-40 years in good health.

The V gene is TRBV7-9, the J gene TRBJ1-6; D gene unclear. The CDR3 length is 13 residues. Germline-derived CDR1 and CDR2 are SEHNR and FQNEAQ (reference sequence). The V end lost 4 bases, the J end lost 5 bases, and 6 bases lay between the germline ends. The CDR3 is CASSSGHNSPLHF. The DNA for the CDR3 is TGTGCCAGCAGCTCAGGCCATAATTCACCCCTCCACTTT.

The V call is TRBV18, the J call TRBJ2-7; maybe TRBD2 (5 bases). The CDR3 totals 13 residues. The germline V gene has CDR1 KGHSH and CDR2 LQKENI. V lost 5 bases and J lost 3, with 11 bases in between. The CDR3 sequence: CASSDGLNYEQYF. CDR3 in DNA: TGTGCCAGCTCAGACGGACTCAACTACGAGCAGTACTTC.

The rearrangement links TRBV9 to TRBJ1-5; maybe TRBD1 (5 bases). The CDR3 totals 14 residues. Germline CDR1 reads SGDLS; CDR2 reads YYNGEE. Trimming left V 2 bases short and J 5 bases short, with 11 bases between. This CDR3 reads CASSVEGADQPQHF. The CDR3 DNA reads TGTGCCAGCAGCGTGGAAGGGGCAGATCAGCCCCAGCATTTT.

The CDR3 protein is CASSSYLGQGALDTGELFF. The CDR3 DNA reads as TGTGCCAGCAGCTCCTACCTAGGACAGGGGGCCTTGGACACCGGGGAGCTGTTTTTT. This chain connects TRBV7-9 to TRBJ2-2; 11 bases match TRBD1. The V gene's germline CDR1 is SEHNR and CDR2 FQNEAQ (reference sequence). This CDR3 comprises 19 residues. The V and J ends lost 4 bases and 3 bases, in that order; junction bases with no gene match: 13.

The chain couples TRBV11-3 to TRBJ2-2, with no clear D. Germline V gene lookup returns CDR1 SGHNT and CDR2 YENEEA. Trimming took off 5 bases at V and 0 bases at J, with 10 bases between the two ends. The CDR3 contains 15 residues. CDR3 nucleotides: TGTGCCAGCAGCCACCGACAAACGAACACCGGGGAGCTGTTTTTT. Translating gives CASSHRQTNTGELFF.

This chain uses TRBV23-1 with TRBJ2-1, with 10 bases identical to TRBD2. TRBV23-1 is given ORF status, its function remaining uncertain. The V segment lost 6 bases and the J segment 13 bases; nucleotides outside the gene matches: 12. This CDR3 comprises 14 residues. For the CDR3, the DNA is TGCGCCAGCAGCCCCGCGCAGCGGGAGGGCCGTCAGTTCTTC. It translates to CASSPAQREGRQFF.

The chain carries TRBV7-2 and TRBJ1-5; D is ambiguous. Trimming cost V 1 base and J 0 bases, with 7 bases left between them. The germline CDR1 and CDR2 sequences are SGHTA and FQGNSA. The CDR3 spans 15 residues. Written as DNA, the CDR3 is TGTGCCAGCAGCTTAGTCGTGGATAGCAATCAGCCCCAGCATTTT. It specifies CASSLVVDSNQPQHF. The whole variable domain, remainder taken from reference TRBV7-2 and TRBJ1-5, is GAGVSQSPSNKVTEKGKDVELRCDPISGHTALYWYRQSLGQGLEFLIYFQGNSAPDKSGLPSDRFSAERTGGSVSTLTIQRTQQEDSAVYLCASSLVVDSNQPQHFGDGTRLSIL.

The J gene is TRBJ1-2, the V gene TRBV4-1, with a tentative D call TRBD1 (6 bases). CDR3 length: 16 residues. Germline assignment: CDR1 MGHRA and CDR2 YSYEKL. The V end lost 8 bases, the J end lost 0 bases, and 19 bases lay between the germline ends. CDR3 bases: TGCGCCAGCGGAAAAATGGGGGGGGCTTCTAACTATGGCTACACCTTC. It specifies CASGKMGGASNYGYTF.

V usage is TRBV2 and J usage is TRBJ1-2; 11 nucleotides agree with TRBD1. With V trimmed by 5 bases and J by 2 bases, 7 bases remained unmatched. The CDR3 covers 16 residues. Looked up from germline, CDR1 is SNHLY and CDR2 is FYNNEI. The CDR3 DNA sequence: TGTGCCAGCAGTTCCCGGGACAGGGGGAGAAACTATGGCTACACCTTC. Translated, it gives CASSSRDRGRNYGYTF.

The V gene is TRBV7-2, the J gene TRBJ2-2; D is ambiguous. The V gene's germline CDR1 is SGHTA and CDR2 FQGNSA. The V gene lost 2 bases and the J gene lost 0 bases, with 4 bases spanning the gap. The CDR3 is 14 amino acids. In DNA form, the CDR3 reads TGTGCCAGCAGCTTACTCCCGAACACCGGGGAGCTGTTTTTT. Protein product: CASSLLPNTGELFF.

The rearrangement joins TRBV19 to TRBJ2-1; 14 bases agree with TRBD2. Losses at the gene ends were 4 bases for V and 7 bases for J; bases not matched to a gene: 9. Germline V gives CDR1 LNHDA, CDR2 SQIVND (reference sequence). This CDR3 contains 17 residues. CDR3 in amino acids: CASSNQPGLAGDNEQFF. In DNA, the CDR3 is TGTGCCAGTAGTAACCAACCGGGACTAGCGGGAGATAATGAGCAGTTCTTC.

The rearrangement links TRBV5-6 to TRBJ2-3; D possibly uses TRBD1 or TRBD2 (6 bases each). This CDR3 has 16 amino acids. The germline gives CDR1 SGHDT, CDR2 YYEEEE. The V and J ends lost 7 bases and 0 bases respectively, with 18 bases between them. The CDR3 is CASLLGGRASTDTQYF. The CDR3 DNA sequence: TGTGCCAGCTTGCTCGGGGGCCGTGCTAGCACAGATACGCAGTATTTT.

This clone was detected only once. This chain links TRBV2 with TRBJ2-1, with D perhaps being TRBD1 or TRBD2 (5 bases each). There are 11 residues in the CDR3. Germline lookup yields CDR1 SNHLY and CDR2 FYNNEI. V was pared by 4 bases and J by 12 bases, with 10 bases between. Here the CDR3 DNA reads TGTGCCAGCAGTGTGTCGGGGCGGCAGTTCTTC. Translated, it gives CASSVSGRQFF. Together with reference TRBV2 and TRBJ2-1, the CDR3 gives the full variable domain: EPEVTQTPSHQVTQMGQEVILRCVPISNHLYFYWYRQILGQKVEFLVSFYNNEISEKSEIFDDQFSVERPDGSNFTLKIRSTKLEDSAMYFCASSVSGRQFFGPGTRLTVL.

The gene calls are TRBV6-5 and TRBJ1-5; D is ambiguous. Trimming cost V 0 bases and J 9 bases, with 12 bases left between them. The CDR3 length is 14 residues. CDR1 and CDR2 (germline): MNHEY, SVGAGI. The CDR3 sequence is CASSYSHAVPPQHF. For the CDR3, the DNA is TGTGCCAGCAGTTACTCGCACGCAGTCCCGCCCCAGCATTTT.

The V gene is TRBV4-1, the J gene TRBJ1-5, with unresolved D. The CDR3 totals 14 residues. Per the germline V gene, CDR1 is MGHRA and CDR2 is YSYEKL. V was pared by 0 bases and J by 9 bases, with 12 bases between. CDR3 protein: CASSQDFTVGPQHF. For the CDR3, the DNA is TGCGCCAGCAGCCAAGACTTTACGGTTGGGCCCCAGCATTTT.

The chain is built from TRBV11-3 and TRBJ2-2; the match to TRBD2 covers 8 bases. The J segment lost 5 bases and the V segment lost 3 bases, leaving 11 bases of the junction unmatched. CDR3 length: 17 amino acids. Germline loops: CDR1 SGHNT, CDR2 YENEEA. The CDR3 DNA is TGTGCCAGCAGCTTCGGGGGAAGCGGGAGCCCGACCGGGGAGCTGTTTTTT. Its protein product is CASSFGGSGSPTGELFF.

The chain links TRBV19 to TRBJ1-1; 9 bases line up with TRBD1. The CDR3 loop spans 15 amino acids. V lost 7 bases to trimming and J lost 3 bases; unmatched junction nucleotides: 9. Germline-derived CDR1 and CDR2 are LNHDA and SQIVND (reference sequence). The CDR3, as DNA: TGTGCCAGTATGAGGGACAGGGAGTTGTACACTGAAGCTTTCTTT. The encoded protein is CASMRDRELYTEAFF. The variable domain in full, with the rest retrieved from reference TRBV19 and TRBJ1-1, is DGGITQSPKYLFRKEGQNVTLSCEQNLNHDAMYWYRQDPGQGLRLIYYSQIVNDFQKGDIAEGYSVSREKKESFPLTVTSAQKNPTAFYLCASMRDRELYTEAFFGQGTRLTVV.

The rearrangement uses TRBV7-9 and TRBJ1-5; D ambiguous. V was clipped by 1 base and J by 11 bases, with 9 bases between them. The CDR3 runs 12 residues. Germline CDR1 is SEHNR and CDR2 is FQNEAQ (reference sequence). Here the CDR3 DNA reads TGTGCCAGCAGCTTAGGTTCCTGGGCCCAGCATTTT. This sequence encodes CASSLGSWAQHF.

V gene TRBV18 combines with J gene TRBJ2-4; D is ambiguous. V lost 2 bases and J lost 0, with 11 bases in between. Germline CDR1 reads KGHSH; CDR2 reads LQKENI. The CDR3 has 16 residues. Here the CDR3 DNA reads TGTGCCAGCTCACCAGGGCCCTCCCCAGCCAAAAACATTCAGTACTTC. Translation gives CASSPGPSPAKNIQYF.

The sample holds one count of this clone. This chain joins TRBV18 and TRBJ2-5; perhaps D is TRBD1 or TRBD2 (5 bases each). The CDR3 is 14 residues long. Trimming shortened V by 3 bases and J by 0 bases, and 8 bases separated the two germline ends. The germline CDR1 and CDR2 sequences are KGHSH and LQKENI. CDR3 amino acids: CASSPLGDQETQYF. CDR3 sequence (DNA): TGTGCCAGCTCACCCTTGGGGGACCAAGAGACCCAGTACTTC.

The chain joins TRBV28 to TRBJ2-1; 9 bases are shared with TRBD2. The V and J ends lost 7 bases and 3 bases, in that order; junction bases with no gene match: 7. Germline V gene lookup returns CDR1 MDHEN and CDR2 SYDVKM. The CDR3 covers 15 residues. The CDR3 sequence: CASTEASGIYNEQFF. The CDR3 DNA sequence: TGTGCCAGCACCGAGGCTAGCGGGATCTACAATGAGCAGTTCTTC.

About this clone: Other nucleotide sequences in the sample specify the same CDR3. V is TRBV6-1 and J is TRBJ1-5; D is ambiguous. This CDR3 spans 12 amino acids. V gave up 2 bases and J gave up 6 bases, with 5 bases separating them. CDR1 is MNHNS, CDR2 SASEGT, per germline. The chain's CDR3 is CASSELGQPQHF. In nucleotides, the CDR3 is TGTGCCAGCAGTGAACTGGGTCAGCCCCAGCATTTT.

The chain joins TRBV19 to TRBJ2-2, with 10 bases lining up with TRBD2. The CDR3 extends over 15 amino acids. The germline V gene has CDR1 LNHDA and CDR2 SQIVND (reference sequence). Germline trimming cut 4 bases from V and 3 bases from J; bases unmatched to any gene: 2. CDR3 bases: TGTGCCAGTAGTAAACTAGCGGGACACACCGGGGAGCTGTTTTTT. It encodes CASSKLAGHTGELFF.

V is TRBV5-1 and J is TRBJ2-7; TRBD1 agrees at 9 bases. Trimming removed 1 base from V and 2 bases from J; junction bases left unmatched: 7. CDR3 length equals 16 residues. Germline V CDR1 and CDR2: SGHRS, YFSETQ. CDR3 coding DNA: TGCGCCAGCAGCTTGCAACCGGGACAGGGCCCCTACGAGCAGTACTTC. Translated, it gives CASSLQPGQGPYEQYF.

This rearrangement joins TRBV5-5 to TRBJ1-2; TRBD1 is a possible D gene (5 bases). Trimming removed 0 bases from V and 11 bases from J, with 17 bases in between. CDR3 length: 14 amino acids. Germline CDR1 reads SGHKS; CDR2 reads YYEKEE (reference sequence). The DNA for the CDR3 is TGTGCCAGCAGCTTGGTCCCGGGACGCCAAAGGTACACCTTC. Translated: CASSLVPGRQRYTF.

V is TRBV28 and J is TRBJ2-7, with TRBD1 identical over 9 bases. CDR1 is MDHEN and CDR2 is SYDVKM in the germline V gene. J gave up 0 bases and V 1 base, and 7 bases lay outside the gene matches. The CDR3 is 17 amino acids. The CDR3: CASSLLDGTGYSYEQYF. The DNA for the CDR3 is TGTGCCAGCAGTTTATTGGACGGGACAGGGTACTCCTACGAGCAGTACTTC.

J is TRBJ1-1 and V is TRBV5-4; D is possibly TRBD1 (6 bases). The CDR3 runs 15 residues. Germline values: CDR1 SGHNT, CDR2 YYREEE (reference sequence). Trimming stripped 4 bases from V and 2 bases from J, with 15 bases between. As DNA, the CDR3 is TGTGCCAGCAGCAGCCCGGGACACCAAAACACTGAAGCTTTCTTT. It translates to CASSSPGHQNTEAFF.